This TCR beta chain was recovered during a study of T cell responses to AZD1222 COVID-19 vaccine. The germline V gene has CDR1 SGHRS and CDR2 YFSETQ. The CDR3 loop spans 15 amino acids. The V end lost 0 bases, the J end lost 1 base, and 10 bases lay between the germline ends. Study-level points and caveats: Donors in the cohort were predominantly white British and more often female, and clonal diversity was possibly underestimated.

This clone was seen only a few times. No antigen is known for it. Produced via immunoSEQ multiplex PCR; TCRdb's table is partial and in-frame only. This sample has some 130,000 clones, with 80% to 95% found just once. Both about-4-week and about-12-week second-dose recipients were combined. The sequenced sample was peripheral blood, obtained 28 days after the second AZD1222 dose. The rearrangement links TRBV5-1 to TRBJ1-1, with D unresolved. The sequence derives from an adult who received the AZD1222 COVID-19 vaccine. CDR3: CASSLERGGNTEAFF. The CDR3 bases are TGCGCCAGCAGCTTGGAGCGGGGAGGGAACACTGAAGCTTTCTTT.